A selection of T cell receptor beta chains follows, all from one sample in a study of CD8+CD57+ T cells in acquired aplastic anemia. Via MiXCR, TCRdb re-called the reads, giving one row per CDR3 protein. The sample consists of about 170,000 distinct CDR3 sequences, about 45% of them appearing once. The sequencing sample was made of sorted CD4+, CD8+, or CD8+CD57+ T cells (not recorded which) from PBMCs. These receptors were obtained from a human donor with aplastic anemia. The CDR3 runs from the conserved cysteine through the conserved F or W. The D gene is left open where the match is weak. A row's size may be missing; if present it is once, few, many or a size class.

few,TRBV25-1,-,TRBJ2-5,CASKLDQETQYF,TGTGCCAGCAAACTGGACCAAGAGACCCAGTACTTC
few,TRBV18,-,TRBJ2-7,CASSPQGTSYEQYF,TGTGCCAGCTCACCGCAGGGAACATCCTACGAGCAGTACTTC
-,TRBV6-5,TRBD2,TRBJ2-3,CASSLLAGDPTDTQYF,TGTGCCAGCAGCTTACTAGCGGGGGACCCCACAGATACGCAGTATTTT
many,TRBV7-3,-,TRBJ1-6,CASSLGGSDPLHF,TGTGCCAGCAGCTTAGGAGGGTCCGATCCCCTCCACTTT
many,TRBV10-2,TRBD1,TRBJ1-6,CASSEPRGLSYNSPLHF,TGCGCCAGCAGTGAACCCAGGGGGCTCTCCTATAATTCACCCCTCCACTTT
-,TRBV2,TRBD2,TRBJ2-2,CASSLLAGDSTGELFF,TGTGCCAGCAGTCTACTAGCGGGAGACAGTACCGGGGAGCTGTTTTTT
few,TRBV4-2,TRBD2,TRBJ2-3,CASSPLGSSGGAGADTQYF,TGTGCCAGCAGCCCCCTGGGGTCTAGCGGGGGGGCCGGTGCAGATACGCAGTATTTT
many,TRBV20-1,-,TRBJ2-7,CSALRAATYEQYF,TGCAGTGCCCTGCGAGCGGCCACCTACGAGCAGTACTTC
many,TRBV3-1,-,TRBJ1-2,CASSVEPNYGYTF,TGTGCCAGCAGCGTCGAGCCTAACTATGGCTACACCTTC
-,TRBV24-1,-,TRBJ1-1,CATSDWKRGTEAFF,TGTGCCACCAGTGATTGGAAACGGGGCACTGAAGCTTTCTTT
many,TRBV19,TRBD1,TRBJ2-3,CASRLTGGTDTQYF,TGTGCCAGTAGGCTGACAGGGGGTACAGATACGCAGTATTTT
many,TRBV5-1,-,TRBJ1-2,CASSLTGAHYGYTF,TGCGCCAGCAGCTTGACGGGGGCGCACTATGGCTACACCTTC
-,TRBV2,-,TRBJ1-3,CASSEYGQDSGNTIYF,TGTGCCAGCAGTGAATATGGGCAGGACTCTGGAAACACCATATATTTT
-,TRBV15,-,TRBJ2-1,CATSRELIGNEQFF,TGTGCCACCAGCAGAGAACTCATAGGGAATGAGCAGTTCTTC
few,TRBV2,TRBD2,TRBJ2-2,CASLGEGWAGELFF,TGTGCCAGCCTCGGGGAGGGCTGGGCCGGGGAGCTGTTTTTT
-,TRBV7-9,-,TRBJ1-1,CASSSTAIEAFF,TGTGCCAGCAGCTCGACAGCGATTGAAGCTTTCTTT
many,TRBV15,-,TRBJ1-3,CATGLSSGNTIYF,TGTGCCACCGGGCTATCCTCGGGAAACACCATATATTTT
-,TRBV10-3,-,TRBJ1-1,CAISGVGDAEAFF,TGTGCCATCAGTGGTGTAGGGGACGCTGAAGCTTTCTTT
-,TRBV27,-,TRBJ1-2,CASSLFSRDSGYTF,TGTGCCAGCAGTTTATTCTCCCGGGATTCTGGCTACACCTTC
-,TRBV15,TRBD2,TRBJ2-1,CATSGRLALSYNEQFF,TGTGCCACCAGCGGCCGACTAGCCCTCTCCTACAATGAGCAGTTCTTC
many,TRBV7-9,TRBD2,TRBJ2-7,CASSSSGGPYEQYF,TGTGCCAGCAGCTCCTCGGGGGGACCCTACGAGCAGTACTTC
-,TRBV5-3,-,TRBJ1-2,CAPSGRGGLDYSYTF,TGTGCCCCCTCGGGGAGGGGAGGGTTAGACTATAGCTACACCTTC
many,TRBV6-5,-,TRBJ2-1,CASSYWETGNNEQFF,TGTGCCAGCAGTTACTGGGAGACAGGAAACAATGAGCAGTTCTTC
-,TRBV20-1,-,TRBJ1-2,CSARERYGYTF,TGCAGTGCTAGGGAGCGGTATGGCTACACCTTC
once,TRBV20-1,-,TRBJ2-6,CSANPVGANVLTF,TGCAGTGCTAACCCGGTTGGGGCCAACGTCCTGACTTTC
-,TRBV5-5,TRBD1,TRBJ2-7,CASSPRDRGWQYF,TGTGCCAGCAGCCCGCGGGACAGGGGTTGGCAGTACTTC